One and the same sample provided the 29 T cell receptor beta chains below, sequenced in a study of CD8+CD57+ T cells in acquired aplastic anemia. Whoever was chosen for sequencing had shown CD8+CD57+ cell expansion by flow cytometry. The study profiled TCR beta VDJ and CDR3 using genomic DNA as template. TCRdb re-analysed the reads in MiXCR, keeping a single row per CDR3 protein. The sample lists approximately 300,000 distinct CDR3 sequences; approximately 58% were seen once. Sequencing used sorted CD4+, CD8+, or CD8+CD57+ T cells (not recorded which) from PBMCs. The receptors shown here come from a human donor with aplastic anemia.

About this clonotype: This may arise from a read error, as a much more abundant clone is one base away. J is TRBJ2-5 and V is TRBV20-1; 10 nucleotides align to TRBD1. Germline CDR1 is DFQATT and CDR2 is SNEGSKA (reference sequence). The CDR3 has 14 amino acids. CDR3: CSARDRGFQETQCF. The CDR3 DNA is TGCAGTGCTAGGGACAGGGGGTTCCAAGAGACCCAGTGCTTC.

This chain uses TRBV7-3 with TRBJ2-1, with TRBD2 matching over 9 bases. In germline, CDR1 is SGHTA, CDR2 FQGTGA. J gave up 5 bases and V 1 base, and 3 bases lay outside the gene matches. The CDR3 is made up of 15 amino acids. The CDR3 DNA reads TGTGCCAGCAGCTTAAGCGGGAGGGCTAACAATGAGCAGTTCTTC. Its protein product is CASSLSGRANNEQFF.

This clonotype was counted once. The chain is built from TRBV29-1 and TRBJ1-5; D remains ambiguous. Germline CDR1 SQVTM, CDR2 ANQGSEA. Trimming took off 7 bases at V and 5 bases at J, with 27 bases between the two ends. This CDR3 has 17 residues. CDR3: CSAGAAGEPVRDQPQHF. The CDR3 DNA reads as TGCAGCGCCGGCGCGGCGGGTGAACCTGTCCGGGATCAGCCCCAGCATTTT.

V and J are TRBV19 and TRBJ1-1; no definite D call. Germline V gene data show CDR1 as LNHDA and CDR2 as SQIVND (reference sequence). This CDR3 has 13 amino acids. Between the trimmed V and J ends, which lost 8 bases and 1 base, there was a span of 11 bases. In DNA form, the CDR3 reads TGTGCCAGTGGTCTAATGGGGAACACTGAAGCTTTCTTT. Translated: CASGLMGNTEAFF.

The chain uses TRBV7-7 and TRBJ2-5; D is undetermined. Germline loops: CDR1 SSHAT, CDR2 FNYEAQ (reference sequence). The CDR3 is 15 amino acids. V gave up 0 bases and J gave up 2 bases, with 10 bases separating them. The CDR3 DNA sequence: TGTGCCAGCAGCTTAGCGTCGGCAGCACAAGAGACCCAGTACTTC. Residues: CASSLASAAQETQYF.

This clonotype was seen a few times. The chain carries TRBV19 and TRBJ1-1, with 7 bases lining up with TRBD1. The V and J ends lost 3 bases and 7 bases, in that order; junction bases with no gene match: 11. Looked up from germline, CDR1 is LNHDA and CDR2 is SQIVND (reference sequence). The CDR3 length is 15 residues. The CDR3 nucleotides are TGTGCCAGTAGTATCGTGACAGGGCACGGCGGTGAAGCTTTCTTT. Its protein is CASSIVTGHGGEAFF.

This clonotype appeared many times. This sequence joins TRBV7-9 and TRBJ1-3; the D is unclear. There are 16 residues in the CDR3. The V end lost 3 bases, the J end lost 0 bases, and 12 bases lay between the germline ends. The germline CDR1 and CDR2 sequences are SEHNR and FQNEAQ (reference sequence). The CDR3 sequence is CASSFNPAGSGNTIYF. The CDR3 nucleotides read TGTGCCAGCAGCTTCAACCCTGCCGGCTCTGGAAACACCATATATTTT.

The genes are TRBV29-1 and TRBJ2-7; a possible D gene is TRBD1 (5 bases). Germline CDR1 is SQVTM and CDR2 is ANQGSEA. CDR3 length equals 13 residues. Trimming removed 7 bases at V and 2 bases at J, with 15 bases between. CDR3 residues: CSAQGPGTYEQYF. CDR3 sequence (DNA): TGCAGCGCTCAGGGTCCCGGAACCTACGAGCAGTACTTC.

The sample holds one count of this clonotype. This sequence may be a read error, since a much larger clone differs from it by one base. In this CDR3 the conserved last residue, phenylalanine or tryptophan, is missing, so a read error is likely. The chain links TRBV4-1 to TRBJ2-3; 14 nucleotides match TRBD2. The CDR3 extends over 17 amino acids. V was pared by 3 bases and J by 2 bases, with 4 bases of the junction left unmatched. Germline V lookup: CDR1 MGHRA, CDR2 YSYEKL. CDR3 in amino acids: CASSQGTSGRHTDTQYL. The CDR3 DNA is TGCGCCAGCAGCCAGGGGACTAGCGGGAGACACACAGATACGCAGTATCTT.

The sample holds a few counts of this clonotype. V and J are TRBV20-1 and TRBJ2-1, with 9 bases that match TRBD1. The V gene's germline CDR1 is DFQATT and CDR2 SNEGSKA (reference sequence). CDR3 length equals 13 residues. Trimming at V came to 5 bases and at J to 4 bases, leaving 3 bases not matched to a gene. The CDR3 DNA follows: TGCAGTGCTTGGGACAGGGTATACAATGAGCAGTTCTTC. As protein: CSAWDRVYNEQFF.

This clonotype was detected a few times. The V call is TRBV7-3, the J call TRBJ2-1; weak D call: TRBD2 (5 bases). CDR1 is SGHTA, CDR2 FQGTGA, per germline. V was clipped by 2 bases and J by 5 bases, with 10 bases between them. The CDR3 is 14 amino acids. CDR3 sequence (DNA): TGTGCCAGCAGCTTAGGAGGTAGCGACAATGAGCAGTTCTTC. This codes for CASSLGGSDNEQFF.

The chain carries TRBV7-6 and TRBJ2-5; 7 bases are shared with TRBD2. This CDR3 contains 13 residues. The V and J ends lost 1 base and 8 bases, in that order; junction bases with no gene match: 4. Germline CDR1 and CDR2: SGHVS and FNYEAQ. CDR3 nucleotides: TGTGCCAGCAGCTTAGGGGGGAGGGTAACCCAGTACTTC. Its protein product is CASSLGGRVTQYF.

At least ten counts were recorded for this clonotype. The chain recombines TRBV5-4 with TRBJ2-1; 9 positions agree with TRBD2. Trimming cost V 4 bases and J 10 bases; bases outside gene matches: 15. This CDR3 is built from 16 residues. CDR1 is SGHNT, CDR2 YYREEE, per germline (reference sequence). This chain's CDR3 is CASSPGGAGGPGEQFF. The CDR3 DNA reads TGTGCCAGCAGCCCCGGCGGGGCGGGGGGGCCGGGGGAGCAGTTCTTC.

The chain has TRBV7-8 and TRBJ1-1; D is possibly TRBD1 (5 bases). Trimming stripped 5 bases from V and 4 bases from J, with 11 bases between. Germline CDR1 reads SGHVS; CDR2 reads FQNEAQ. The CDR3 runs to 13 residues. For the CDR3, the DNA is TGTGCCAGCAGCCGACTAAGGGGCACTGAAGCTTTCTTT. This codes for CASSRLRGTEAFF.

J is TRBJ1-5 and V is TRBV6-6, with a possible D match to TRBD1 (6 bases). In germline, CDR1 is MNHNY, CDR2 SVGAGI (reference sequence). The ends were cut back, 2 bases at V and 12 bases at J, with 20 bases in the middle. CDR3 length: 15 amino acids. The CDR3 region is CASSYEGDGNRLQHF. The CDR3 nucleotides read TGTGCCAGCAGTTACGAGGGGGATGGCAATCGGCTCCAGCATTTT.

The gene calls are TRBV14 and TRBJ1-6; 8 nucleotides agree with TRBD1. Germline CDR1 is SGHDN and CDR2 is FVKESK. Germline trimming cut 3 bases from V and 6 bases from J; bases unmatched to any gene: 4. The CDR3 has 15 residues. The CDR3 region is CASSHRTGSNSPLHF. The CDR3, as DNA: TGTGCCAGCAGCCATCGGACAGGGTCTAATTCACCCCTCCACTTT.

This chain links TRBV5-6 with TRBJ1-1; no definite D call. The CDR3 runs 13 residues. The germline gives CDR1 SGHDT, CDR2 YYEEEE. V shed 7 bases and J shed 2 bases, with 12 bases lying between them. The CDR3 reads CASHPTGNTEAFF. CDR3 DNA sequence: TGTGCCAGCCATCCGACGGGAAACACTGAAGCTTTCTTT.

This clonotype has a handful of counts. The chain is built from TRBV11-2 and TRBJ2-7, with D possibly TRBD2 on 5 matching bases. Germline V CDR1 and CDR2: SGHAT, FQNNGV. The CDR3 is 12 amino acids. The V and J ends lost 0 bases and 10 bases respectively, with 10 bases between them. CDR3 sequence (DNA): TGTGCCAGCAGCTTAGAAGAGGGTTTCCAGTACTTC. The encoded protein is CASSLEEGFQYF.

This clonotype was counted a few times. The chain couples TRBV7-9 to TRBJ1-1; D possibly corresponds to TRBD1 (5 bases). V dropped 5 bases and J dropped 2 bases, with 15 bases sitting between them. Per germline, CDR1 SEHNR and CDR2 FQNEAQ (reference sequence). CDR3 size: 15 residues. This chain's CDR3 is CASSTTGTANTEAFF. As DNA, the CDR3 is TGTGCCAGCAGCACCACCGGGACGGCAAACACTGAAGCTTTCTTT.

The rearrangement joins TRBV7-9 to TRBJ1-6; tentatively, D is TRBD1 (6 bases). Germline loops: CDR1 SEHNR, CDR2 FQNEAQ (reference sequence). Trimming shortened V by 0 bases and J by 7 bases, and 10 bases separated the two germline ends. This CDR3 spans 15 amino acids. The CDR3 here is CASSLAPGQNSPLHF. The CDR3, as DNA: TGTGCCAGCAGCTTAGCCCCAGGACAGAATTCACCCCTCCACTTT.

The rearrangement links TRBV20-1 to TRBJ2-3; a possible D gene is TRBD2 (6 bases). The V end was cut by 4 bases, the J end by 6 bases, with 11 bases between. This CDR3 region has 12 residues. The germline CDR1 and CDR2 sequences are DFQATT and SNEGSKA (reference sequence). The CDR3 reads CSATPSADTQYF. The CDR3 nucleotides read TGCAGTGCTACCCCTAGCGCGGATACGCAGTATTTT.

The genes are TRBV9 and TRBJ2-7; 8 positions match TRBD2. Germline trimming cut 0 bases from V and 3 bases from J; bases unmatched to any gene: 11. Germline V gene lookup returns CDR1 SGDLS and CDR2 YYNGEE. The CDR3 is made up of 17 amino acids. Here the CDR3 DNA reads TGTGCCAGCAGCGTAGGACCTAGGGGAGCGGGAGACTACGAGCAGTACTTC. As protein: CASSVGPRGAGDYEQYF.

CDR3 sequence: CATSDSRTGNQPQHF. The CDR3 region has the DNA TGTGCCACCAGTGATTCCCGGACAGGCAATCAGCCCCAGCATTTT. V is TRBV24-1 and J is TRBJ1-5; TRBD1 is a possible D gene (6 bases). The CDR3 sequence is 15 residues long. Germline-derived CDR1 and CDR2 are KGHDR and SFDVKD. Trimming removed 2 bases at V and 2 bases at J, with 9 bases between.

CDR3 sequence: CASSANRGEQYF. As DNA, the CDR3 is TGTGCCAGCAGCGCCAACAGGGGAGAGCAGTACTTC. The chain joins TRBV7-9 to TRBJ2-7; 7 bases map to TRBD1. This CDR3 spans 12 amino acids. V lost 5 bases to trimming and J lost 7 bases; unmatched junction nucleotides: 5. Germline V gene data show CDR1 as SEHNR and CDR2 as FQNEAQ (reference sequence).

This clonotype was recorded once. V usage is TRBV5-1 and J usage is TRBJ2-3; 8 bases are a match to TRBD1. The CDR3 is made up of 18 amino acids. The V gene end was trimmed by 0 bases and the J gene end by 3 bases; junction bases not matched to a gene: 12. CDR1 is SGHRS, CDR2 YFSETQ, per germline. The CDR3 reads CASSLAAGGAVWTDTQYF. The CDR3 nucleotides are TGCGCCAGCAGCTTGGCGGCAGGGGGCGCGGTATGGACAGATACGCAGTATTTT.

This clonotype has just a few counts. The gene calls are TRBV2 and TRBJ1-2; D gene ambiguous. CDR1 SNHLY and CDR2 FYNNEI come from the germline V gene. Trimming removed 2 bases at V and 0 bases at J, with 7 bases between. This CDR3 spans 14 amino acids. The CDR3 DNA sequence: TGTGCCAGCAGTGAACCCCTCTCTAACTATGGCTACACCTTC. The encoded protein is CASSEPLSNYGYTF.

This clonotype was found once. The V call is TRBV29-1, the J call TRBJ2-1; 9 nucleotides align to TRBD1. The CDR3 sequence is 13 residues long. The J segment lost 2 bases and the V segment lost 6 bases, leaving 2 bases of the junction unmatched. Germline V CDR1 and CDR2: SQVTM, ANQGSEA. The DNA for the CDR3 is TGCAGCGTCAACAGGGGGCCCTACAATGAGCAGTTCTTC. Translating it yields CSVNRGPYNEQFF.

This clonotype was detected many times. The V gene is TRBV6-5, the J gene TRBJ1-3; D possibly corresponds to TRBD1 (6 bases). V was cut by 6 bases and J by 0 bases, with 6 bases left in between. The CDR3 covers 13 residues. The germline gives CDR1 MNHEY, CDR2 SVGAGI. CDR3 amino acids: CASSRGSGNTIYF. As DNA, the CDR3 is TGTGCCAGCAGCAGGGGCTCTGGAAACACCATATATTTT.

The chain joins TRBV6-4 to TRBJ1-2, with a possible D match to TRBD1 (5 bases). CDR3 length: 13 residues. V was pared by 3 bases and J by 7 bases, with 12 bases between. CDR1 is MRHNA and CDR2 is SNTAGT in the germline V gene. Here the CDR3 reads CASSEGETPGYTF. CDR3 DNA sequence: TGTGCCAGCAGTGAAGGGGAGACGCCTGGCTACACCTTC.